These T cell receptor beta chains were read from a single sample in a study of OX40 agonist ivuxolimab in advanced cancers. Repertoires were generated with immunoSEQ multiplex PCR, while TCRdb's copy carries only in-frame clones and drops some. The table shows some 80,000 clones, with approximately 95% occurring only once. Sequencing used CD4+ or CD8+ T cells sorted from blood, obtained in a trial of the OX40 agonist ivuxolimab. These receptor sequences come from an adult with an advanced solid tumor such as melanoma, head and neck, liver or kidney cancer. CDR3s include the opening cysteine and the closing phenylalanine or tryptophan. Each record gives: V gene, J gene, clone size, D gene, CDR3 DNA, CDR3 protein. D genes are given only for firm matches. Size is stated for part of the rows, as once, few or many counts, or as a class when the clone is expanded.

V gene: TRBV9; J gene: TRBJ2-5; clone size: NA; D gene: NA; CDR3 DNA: TGTGCCAGCAGCGGTTACCAAGAGACCCAGTACTTC; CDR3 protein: CASSGYQETQYF
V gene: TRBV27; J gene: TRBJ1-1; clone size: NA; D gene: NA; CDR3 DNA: TGTGCCAGCAGCTACAGCCCCTCGAACACTGAAGCTTTCTTT; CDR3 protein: CASSYSPSNTEAFF
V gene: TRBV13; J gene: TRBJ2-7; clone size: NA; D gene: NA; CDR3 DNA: TGTGCCAGCAGCTCACTCTACGAGCAGTACTTC; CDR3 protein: CASSSLYEQYF
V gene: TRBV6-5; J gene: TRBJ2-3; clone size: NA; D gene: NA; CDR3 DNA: TGTGCCAGCAGTTACCGGGGGCCAGATACGCAGTATTTT; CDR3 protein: CASSYRGPDTQYF
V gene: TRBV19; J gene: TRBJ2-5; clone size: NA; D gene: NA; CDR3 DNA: TGTGCCAGTAACCCAAGAGGCAGGCCCTGGACCCAGTACTTC; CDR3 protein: CASNPRGRPWTQYF
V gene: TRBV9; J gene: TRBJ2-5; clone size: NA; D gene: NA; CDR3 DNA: TGTGCCAGCAGCGTAGCGGGAGGAGGGACACAAGAGACCCAGTACTTC; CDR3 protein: CASSVAGGGTQETQYF
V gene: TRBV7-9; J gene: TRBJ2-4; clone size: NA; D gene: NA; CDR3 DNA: TGTGCCAGCAGCTTAGATGGCGGCGGTAAAAACATTCAGTACTTC; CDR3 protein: CASSLDGGGKNIQYF
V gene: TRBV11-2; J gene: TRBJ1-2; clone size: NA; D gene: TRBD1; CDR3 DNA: TGTGCCAGCAGTCCATCGACAGGGGTGGCCTATGGCTACACCTTC; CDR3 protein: CASSPSTGVAYGYTF
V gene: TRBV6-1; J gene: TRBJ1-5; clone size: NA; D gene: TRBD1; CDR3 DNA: TGTGCCACCGACAGGGGTCCCAATCAGCCCCAGCATTTT; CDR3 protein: CATDRGPNQPQHF
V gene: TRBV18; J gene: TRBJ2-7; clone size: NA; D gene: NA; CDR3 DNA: TGTGCCAGCTCACTCGGGACCAAAGGTGAACAGTACTTC; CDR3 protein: CASSLGTKGEQYF
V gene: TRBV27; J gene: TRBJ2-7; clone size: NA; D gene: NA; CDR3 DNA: TGTGCCAGCGGATCGGGGGGCTACTCCTACGAGCAGTACTTC; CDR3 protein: CASGSGGYSYEQYF
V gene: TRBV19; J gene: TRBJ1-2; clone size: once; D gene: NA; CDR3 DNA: TGTGCCAGTACCACGTCCAGCTGGGACGAAGCTAACTATGGCTACACCTTC; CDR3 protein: CASTTSSWDEANYGYTF
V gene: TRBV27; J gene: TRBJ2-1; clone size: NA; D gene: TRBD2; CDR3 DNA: TGTGCCAGCAGTTCGGGACTAGCGGAGCTCTACAATGAGCAGTTCTTC; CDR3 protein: CASSSGLAELYNEQFF
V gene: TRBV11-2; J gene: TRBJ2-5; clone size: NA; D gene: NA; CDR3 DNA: TGTGCCAGCAGCTACGACGGGAACCCCAAAGAGACCCAGTACTTC; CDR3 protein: CASSYDGNPKETQYF
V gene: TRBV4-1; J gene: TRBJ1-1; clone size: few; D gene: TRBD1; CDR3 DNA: TGCGCCAGCAGCCACCTGACAGGGAGTGTTGAAGCTTTCTTT; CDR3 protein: CASSHLTGSVEAFF
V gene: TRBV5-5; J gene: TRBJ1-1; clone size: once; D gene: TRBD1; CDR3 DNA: TGTGCCAGCAGCCCGGACAGGGGCAACACTGAAGCTTTCTTT; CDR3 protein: CASSPDRGNTEAFF
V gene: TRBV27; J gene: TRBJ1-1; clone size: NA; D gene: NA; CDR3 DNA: TGTGCCAGCAGTTTAACACAGGACGCCTTAATGAACACTGAAGCTTTCTTT; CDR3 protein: CASSLTQDALMNTEAFF
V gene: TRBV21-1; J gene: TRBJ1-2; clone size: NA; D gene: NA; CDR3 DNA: TGTGCCAGCAGCGCCCGAACCGGGACAGACTATGGCTACACCTTC; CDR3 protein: CASSARTGTDYGYTF
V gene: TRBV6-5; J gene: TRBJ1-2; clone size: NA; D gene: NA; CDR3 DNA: TGTGCCAGCAGTTACTCTAAGAGGGATGGTGGCTACACCTTC; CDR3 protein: CASSYSKRDGGYTF
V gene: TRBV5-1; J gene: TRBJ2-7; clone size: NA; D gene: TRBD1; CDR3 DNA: TGCGCCAGCAGCTTGAAGGGGGCGTTGGAGCAGTACTTC; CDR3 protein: CASSLKGALEQYF
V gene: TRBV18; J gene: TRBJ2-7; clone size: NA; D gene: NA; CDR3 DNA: TGTGCCAGCTCACCACCGTTCCAGGGATTCTCCTACGAGCAGTACTTC; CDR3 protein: CASSPPFQGFSYEQYF
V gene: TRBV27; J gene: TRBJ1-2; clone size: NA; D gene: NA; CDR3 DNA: TGTGCCAGCAGTTTGGCGGACAGCTATGGCTACACCTTC; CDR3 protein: CASSLADSYGYTF
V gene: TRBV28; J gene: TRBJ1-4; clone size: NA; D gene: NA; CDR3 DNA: TGTGCCAGCAGTTACCCCCCCCGGGGCACTAATGAAAAACTGTTTTTT; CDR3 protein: CASSYPPRGTNEKLFF
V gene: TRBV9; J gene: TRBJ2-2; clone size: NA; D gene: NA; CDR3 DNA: TGTGCCAGCAGCCCCCGAGAGGGCGAGAACACCGGGGAGCTGTTTTTT; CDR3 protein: CASSPREGENTGELFF